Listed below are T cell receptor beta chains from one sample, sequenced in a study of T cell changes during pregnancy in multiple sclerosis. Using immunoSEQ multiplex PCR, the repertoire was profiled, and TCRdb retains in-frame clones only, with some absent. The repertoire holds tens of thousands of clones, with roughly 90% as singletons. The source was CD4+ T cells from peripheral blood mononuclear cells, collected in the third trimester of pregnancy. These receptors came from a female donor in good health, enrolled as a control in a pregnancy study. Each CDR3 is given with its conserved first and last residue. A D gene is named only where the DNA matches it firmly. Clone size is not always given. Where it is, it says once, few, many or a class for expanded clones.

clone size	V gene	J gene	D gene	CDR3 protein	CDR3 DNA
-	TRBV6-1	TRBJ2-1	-	CASSAQFGSASEQFF	TGTGCCAGCAGTGCCCAATTTGGGTCAGCTAGTGAGCAGTTCTTC
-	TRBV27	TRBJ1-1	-	CASARRGTEAFF	TGTGCCAGCGCGCGTAGGGGCACTGAAGCTTTCTTT
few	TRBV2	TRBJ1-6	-	CASSESQGRDSPLHF	TGTGCCAGCAGTGAGAGTCAGGGGCGGGATTCACCCCTCCACTTT
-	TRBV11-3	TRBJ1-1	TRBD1	CASSTGVTEAFF	TGTGCCAGCAGCACAGGGGTCACTGAAGCTTTCTTT
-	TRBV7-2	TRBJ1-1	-	CASSLTEYTEAFF	TGTGCCAGCAGCTTAACAGAATACACTGAAGCTTTCTTT
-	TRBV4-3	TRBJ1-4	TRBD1	CASSRGTGLREKLFF	TGCGCCAGCAGCCGTGGGACAGGGTTAAGAGAAAAACTGTTTTTT
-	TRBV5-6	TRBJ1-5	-	CASSSDSQPQHF	TGTGCCAGCAGCTCCGACAGTCAGCCCCAGCATTTT
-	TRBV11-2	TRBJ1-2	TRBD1	CASSPSGTGTNYGYTF	TGTGCCAGCAGCCCTAGTGGGACAGGGACTAACTATGGCTACACCTTC
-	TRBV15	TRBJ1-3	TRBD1	CATSRAGQEAGTIYF	TGTGCCACCAGCAGAGCGGGACAGGAAGCTGGCACCATATATTTT
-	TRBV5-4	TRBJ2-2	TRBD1	CASSFSQGVNTGELFF	TGTGCCAGCAGCTTTTCGCAGGGGGTGAACACCGGGGAGCTGTTTTTT
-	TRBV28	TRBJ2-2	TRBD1	CASSVTGGNTGELFF	TGTGCCAGCAGTGTGACAGGGGGCAACACCGGGGAGCTGTTTTTT
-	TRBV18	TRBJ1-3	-	CASSPPLGNSGNTIYF	TGTGCCAGCTCACCACCCCTCGGGAACTCTGGAAACACCATATATTTT
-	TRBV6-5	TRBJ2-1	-	CASSRPSRSYNEQFF	TGTGCCAGCAGTCGTCCTAGTAGGTCCTACAATGAGCAGTTCTTC
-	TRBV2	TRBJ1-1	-	CASSELRGRNTEAFF	TGTGCCAGCAGTGAACTTCGAGGGCGGAACACTGAAGCTTTCTTT
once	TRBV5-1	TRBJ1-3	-	CASSSSQINSGNTIYF	TGCGCCAGCAGCTCCTCCCAGATAAACTCTGGAAACACCATATATTTT
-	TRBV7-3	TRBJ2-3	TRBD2	CASSRGGSGGTTDTQYF	TGTGCCAGCAGCAGGGGGGGGAGCGGGGGGACCACAGATACGCAGTATTTT
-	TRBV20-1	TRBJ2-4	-	CSARDVFQYF	TGCAGTGCTAGAGATGTATTTCAGTACTTC
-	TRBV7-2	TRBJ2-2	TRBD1	CASSSRQGAAGELFF	TGTGCCAGCAGCTCCAGACAGGGGGCTGCCGGGGAGCTGTTTTTT
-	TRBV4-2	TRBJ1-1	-	CASSQSGGNTEAFF	TGTGCCAGCAGCCAATCGGGGGGGAACACTGAAGCTTTCTTT
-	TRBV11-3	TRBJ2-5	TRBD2	CASSGGGSTLGETQYF	TGTGCCAGCAGCGGCGGGGGGTCTACACTGGGAGAGACCCAGTACTTC
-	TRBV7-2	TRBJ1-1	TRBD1	CASSLLRTGAGTEAFF	TGTGCCAGCAGCTTACTTCGGACAGGGGCAGGCACTGAAGCTTTCTTT
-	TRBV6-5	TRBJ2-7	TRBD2	CASSMTSGGPYEQYF	TGTGCCAGCAGTATGACTAGCGGGGGCCCCTACGAGCAGTACTTC
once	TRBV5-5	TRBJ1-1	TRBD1	CASSISGTGETEAFF	TGTGCCAGCAGCATTTCGGGGACAGGGGAGACTGAAGCTTTCTTT
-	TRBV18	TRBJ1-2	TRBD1	CASSRVLGQGDYGYTF	TGTGCCAGCTCACGAGTTCTGGGACAGGGTGACTATGGCTACACCTTC
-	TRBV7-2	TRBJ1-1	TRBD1	CASSLGPQGGGTEAFF	TGTGCCAGCAGCTTAGGGCCACAGGGGGGAGGGACTGAAGCTTTCTTT
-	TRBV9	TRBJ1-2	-	CASSSSLRQGIYGYTF	TGTGCCAGCAGCTCTAGTTTAAGGCAGGGAATCTATGGCTACACCTTC
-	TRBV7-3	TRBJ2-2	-	CASSPSPNTGELFF	TGTGCCAGCAGCCCAAGCCCGAACACCGGGGAGCTGTTTTTT
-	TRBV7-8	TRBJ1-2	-	CASSLSLIGDGYTF	TGTGCCAGCAGCTTGAGCCTAATAGGAGATGGCTACACCTTC
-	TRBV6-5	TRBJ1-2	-	CASSFFRIHGYTF	TGTGCCAGCAGTTTTTTCAGGATTCACGGCTACACCTTC
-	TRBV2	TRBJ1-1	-	CASSRVVGTEAFF	TGTGCCAGCTCCAGGGTAGTGGGCACTGAAGCTTTCTTT
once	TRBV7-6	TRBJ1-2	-	CASSAGNYGYTF	TGTGCCAGCAGCGCGGGGAACTATGGCTACACCTTC
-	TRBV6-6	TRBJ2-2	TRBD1	CASSYIPGGQLGELFF	TGTGCCAGCAGTTACATTCCAGGGGGCCAACTCGGGGAGCTGTTTTTT
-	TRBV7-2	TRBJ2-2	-	CASSLQGSGELFF	TGTGCCAGCAGCTTACAGGGGTCCGGGGAGCTGTTTTTT
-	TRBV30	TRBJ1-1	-	CAWSLYRYSEAFF	TGTGCCTGGAGTTTGTACAGGTACAGTGAAGCTTTCTTT
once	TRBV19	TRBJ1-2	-	CASSGRNYGYTF	TGTGCCAGTAGTGGCAGGAACTATGGCTACACCTTC
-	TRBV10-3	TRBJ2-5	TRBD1	CAISPNRGQETQYF	TGTGCCATCAGTCCAAACAGGGGGCAAGAGACCCAGTACTTC
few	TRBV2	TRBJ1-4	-	CASSDRASEKLFF	TGTGCCAGCAGTGACAGGGCCAGTGAAAAACTGTTTTTT
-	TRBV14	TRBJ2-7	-	CASSPLSQNYEQYF	TGTGCCAGCAGCCCTTTATCACAGAACTACGAGCAGTACTTC
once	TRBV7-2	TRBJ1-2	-	CASSLVGGIYGYTF	TGTGCCAGCAGCTTAGTTGGGGGCATATATGGCTACACCTTC
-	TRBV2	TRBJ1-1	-	CASSEQGGRLSKAFF	TGTGCCAGCAGTGAACAGGGCGGTAGGCTATCGAAAGCTTTCTTT
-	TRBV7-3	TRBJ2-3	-	CASSFTRNTDTQYF	TGTGCCAGCAGCTTCACCAGGAACACAGATACGCAGTATTTT
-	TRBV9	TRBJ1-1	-	CASSVGPRLNTEAFF	TGTGCCAGCAGCGTGGGGCCGCGACTTAACACTGAAGCTTTCTTT
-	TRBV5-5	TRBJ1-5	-	CASSLVWEVGQPQHF	TGTGCCAGCAGCTTGGTCTGGGAGGTTGGTCAGCCCCAGCATTTT
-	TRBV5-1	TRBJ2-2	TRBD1	CASTLDRADTGELFF	TGCGCCAGCACGTTGGACAGGGCCGACACCGGGGAGCTGTTTTTT
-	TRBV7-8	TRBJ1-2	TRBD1	CASSGTGRIYGYTF	TGTGCCAGCAGCGGGACAGGGCGAATCTATGGCTACACCTTC
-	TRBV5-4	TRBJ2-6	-	CASSLGGSSGANVLTF	TGTGCCAGCAGCTTAGGAGGGAGCTCTGGGGCCAACGTCCTGACTTTC
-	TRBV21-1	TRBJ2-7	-	CASSKDRTGINHEQYF	TGTGCCAGCAGCAAAGATAGGACAGGGATTAACCACGAGCAGTACTTC
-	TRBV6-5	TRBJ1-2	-	CASSPDRIYGYTF	TGTGCCAGCAGCCCTGACAGAATCTATGGCTACACCTTC
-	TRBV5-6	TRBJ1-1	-	CASSFPDTEAFF	TGTGCCAGCAGCTTCCCTGACACTGAAGCTTTCTTT
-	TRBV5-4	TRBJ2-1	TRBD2	CASSFGGGGYNEQFF	TGTGCCAGCAGCTTCGGTGGGGGGGGCTACAATGAGCAGTTCTTC
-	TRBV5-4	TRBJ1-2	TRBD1	CASSPGTGPGKMKDGYTF	TGTGCCAGCAGCCCGGGGACAGGGCCCGGAAAAATGAAGGATGGCTACACCTTC